Each of the 13 T cell receptor beta chains below was sequenced from the same sample in a study of blood T cell repertoires in COVID-19. The protocol was immunoSEQ multiplex PCR, while the TCRdb copy is restricted to in-frame clones and leaves out a portion. Counted here are fewer than 250,000 clones, roughly 80% occurring once; the ten biggest clones make up 1.8%. Sequencing was carried out using PBMCs or T cells enriched from blood (not recorded which). These TCRs come from a man in his sixties who had recovered from COVID-19.

For the CDR3, the DNA is TGTGCCAGCACCGTCAGGGGGCAGGATGGCTACACCTTC. It yields the protein CASTVRGQDGYTF. This chain links TRBV11-3 with TRBJ1-2; TRBD1 matches 8 bases. There are 13 residues in the CDR3. Germline CDR1 and CDR2: SGHNT and YENEEA. Trimming took 7 bases from V and 6 from J; bases not matched to a gene: 7. The full variable domain, rest sourced from reference TRBV11-3 and TRBJ1-2, is EAGVVQSPRYKIIEKKQPVAFWCNPISGHNTLYWYLQNLGQGPELLIRYENEEAVDDSQLPKDRFSAERLKGVDSTLKIQPAELGDSAVYLCASTVRGQDGYTFGSGTRLTVV.

The chain couples TRBV12-5 to TRBJ1-2; maybe TRBD1 (5 bases). The CDR3 is made up of 15 amino acids. V gave up 0 bases and J gave up 4 bases, with 12 bases separating them. Germline lookup yields CDR1 LGHNT and CDR2 FRNRAP. CDR3 amino acids: CASGLVLPGVYGYTF. In DNA form, the CDR3 reads TGTGCTAGTGGTTTGGTCCTACCGGGGGTCTATGGCTACACCTTC.

The rearrangement links TRBV6-5 to TRBJ1-1; D is uncertain. CDR3 length: 13 residues. Germline V gives CDR1 MNHEY, CDR2 SVGAGI. V lost 7 bases and J lost 5, with 14 bases in between. CDR3: CASTRTRGTEAFF. The CDR3 nucleotides are TGTGCCAGCACCCGAACCCGGGGAACTGAAGCTTTCTTT.

This chain connects TRBV9 to TRBJ2-3; 7 bases map to TRBD1. The trim removed 3 bases at V and 5 bases at J, leaving 9 bases unmatched. The CDR3 has 15 amino acids. CDR1 and CDR2 (germline): SGDLS, YYNGEE. For the CDR3, the DNA is TGTGCCAGCAGCGCATCCGGGACAGTGGGAGATACGCAGTATTTT. Protein: CASSASGTVGDTQYF.

The V call is TRBV6-5, the J call TRBJ2-1; 9 bases line up with TRBD1. CDR1 is MNHEY and CDR2 is SVGAGI in the germline V gene. With 6 bases clipped from V and 9 bases from J, the junction kept 9 bases outside the gene matches. The CDR3 sequence is 14 residues long. The CDR3, as DNA: TGTGCCAGCAGGTTGGACAGGGGAAGGAGTGAGCAGTTCTTC. Encoded protein: CASRLDRGRSEQFF.

V gene TRBV27 combines with J gene TRBJ1-2, with TRBD1 matching 7 bases. V was clipped by 5 bases and J by 4 bases; unmatched bases: 10. The CDR3 contains 15 residues. Germline V lookup: CDR1 MNHEY, CDR2 SMNVEV (reference sequence). CDR3 nucleotides: TGTGCCAGCAGTGCTCGACAGGGTTTCGGCTATGGCTACACCTTC. Its translation: CASSARQGFGYGYTF.

The chain joins TRBV7-9 to TRBJ2-7; D possibly corresponds to TRBD1 (5 bases). The germline V and J ends were trimmed by 5 bases and 5 bases, with 16 bases remaining between them. The CDR3 has 14 residues. Germline V CDR1 and CDR2: SEHNR, FQNEAQ (reference sequence). The CDR3 region has the DNA TGTGCCAGCAGCCCCCAAAGTGGGGCTAACGAGCAGTACTTC. Protein product: CASSPQSGANEQYF. The variable domain in full, with the rest retrieved from reference TRBV7-9 and TRBJ2-7, is DTGVSQNPRHKITKRGQNVTFRCDPISEHNRLYWYRQTLGQGPEFLTYFQNEAQLEKSRLLSDRFSAERPKGSFSTLEIQRTEQGDSAMYLCASSPQSGANEQYFGPGTRLTVT.

The chain has TRBV7-3 and TRBJ2-3; 8 positions agree with TRBD2. The ends lost 5 bases at V and 0 bases at J; junction bases unmatched: 4. Germline lookup yields CDR1 SGHTA and CDR2 FQGTGA. The CDR3 spans 15 residues. In DNA form, the CDR3 reads TGTGCCAGCAGCCCGGGACTAGGGAGCACAGATACGCAGTATTTT. This sequence encodes CASSPGLGSTDTQYF.

The genes are TRBV18 and TRBJ1-3; tentatively, D is TRBD1 (6 bases). Germline V gene data show CDR1 as KGHSH and CDR2 as LQKENI. V was shortened by 1 base and J by 1 base, with 14 bases between the two germline ends. CDR3 length equals 17 residues. The CDR3 coding sequence is TGTGCCAGCTCACCACGACCCTTGGACAGATCTGGAAACACCATATATTTT. Encoded protein: CASSPRPLDRSGNTIYF.

The chain is built from TRBV11-3 and TRBJ2-1, with a weak D call TRBD2 (7 bases). V lost 2 bases to trimming and J lost 0 bases, with 23 bases between them. CDR1 and CDR2 (germline): SGHNT, YENEEA. The CDR3 length is 20 residues. CDR3 protein: CASSLLRGVGGGLSYNEQFF. CDR3 DNA: TGTGCCAGCAGCTTATTAAGGGGGGTTGGCGGGGGCCTCTCCTACAATGAGCAGTTCTTC.

The J gene is TRBJ1-1, the V gene TRBV5-1; D unclear. Looked up from germline, CDR1 is SGHRS and CDR2 is YFSETQ. CDR3 length: 12 amino acids. Trimming pared 5 bases from V and 1 base from J, leaving 6 bases between. The CDR3 is CASRTSNTEAFF. The CDR3 nucleotides read TGCGCCAGCAGGACATCGAACACTGAAGCTTTCTTT.

The chain has TRBV6-6 and TRBJ1-6; 7 bases match TRBD1. The CDR3 is 14 residues long. Germline trimming cut 5 bases from V and 6 bases from J; bases unmatched to any gene: 4. CDR1 is MNHNY and CDR2 is SVGAGI in the germline V gene (reference sequence). CDR3 nucleotides: TGTGCCAGCAGTCTGGGACAGCCTAATTCACCCCTCCACTTT. Its protein is CASSLGQPNSPLHF.

This clone occurred a few times. J is TRBJ1-1 and V is TRBV5-6, with unresolved D. Trimming shortened V by 4 bases and J by 0 bases, and 16 bases separated the two germline ends. Germline CDR1 and CDR2: SGHDT and YYEEEE. The CDR3 has 16 amino acids. The CDR3 region is CASSGFGGTMNTEAFF. For the CDR3, the DNA is TGTGCCAGCAGCGGGTTCGGAGGAACCATGAACACTGAAGCTTTCTTT.